This TCR beta chain was profiled in a study of CD8+CD57+ T cells in acquired aplastic anemia. Template material for TCR beta VDJ and CDR3 profiling consisted of genomic DNA. From the reads, TCRdb called clonotypes with MiXCR, one entry per CDR3 protein. The sample contains 50,000 to 65,000 distinct CDR3 sequences, about 50% of which appear only once. CDR1 is SGDLS, CDR2 YYNGEE, per germline. There are 12 residues in the CDR3. V gave up 0 bases and J gave up 14 bases, with 9 bases separating them. The sequence was obtained from a human donor in good health, serving as a control. Material: sorted CD4+, CD8+, or CD8+CD57+ T cells (not recorded which) from PBMCs. This rearrangement joins TRBV9 to TRBJ1-6; D unclear. CDR3 nucleotide sequence: TGTGCCAGCAGCGTAGATGGTAATGCCCTCCACTTT. Amino acid sequence: CASSVDGNALHF.